This T cell receptor (beta chain) is from a study of T cell repertoires in cytomegalovirus infection (dated by TCRdb to about 2019). A note on the overall study: The peptide stimulations were aimed at well-studied HLA-B-restricted epitopes as well as recently identified HLA-C-restricted CMV epitopes, whose presentation resists viral immunomodulation. The HLA type of each donor mattered for the analysis, because public TCR beta signatures pointed to carriage of CMV infection along with the matching HLA type.

This sample was sequenced with an Illumina HiSeq 1500. TCRdb reworked the public reads: Q25 trimming with fastp, MiXCR clone assembly, productive beta chains retained. A single entry per CDR3 protein holds the most common genes and DNA from its merged rows. The sample contains 700,000 to 850,000 distinct CDR3 sequences, less than 35% of them found a single time. Around an eighth of the sample rests with the top ten. This clonotype was seen only a few times. Its antigen is currently not known. The sample holds no much larger clone one base away, and base qualities are not on file. In the paper's terms, the treatment or condition label means: in vitro stimulation with specific CMV peptide epitopes to enrich CMV-specific T cells. The CDR3 starts with the cysteine, ends with the phenylalanine, and has 16 residues. Just the 48-base CDR3 DNA is kept, in frame starting at base 1. Via the germline V gene (reference sequence), CDR1 is MNHEY and CDR2 SMNVEV. V and J lose 6 bases and 0 bases, and a span of 17 bases separates them.

What the study reported, not specific to this receptor: The ex vivo response was dominated by HLA-C-restricted CMV-specific TCR beta clonotypes, which also provided the single most frequent clonotype in two of eight donors. In both this cohort and an independent cohort of some 350 donors, the cumulative frequency of public TCR beta family members distinguished carriers of CMV infection plus the relevant HLA type.

This chain is built from TRBV27 and TRBJ1-1; a tentative D match to TRBD1 spans 5 bases. Sequenced material: cultured CD8+ T cells from PBMCs, taken from culture after CMV antigen stimulation. The sequence was collected from a human donor in good health (CMV status not recorded). Some clones in this sample may be carry-over from other donors' samples. The CDR3 protein sequence reads: CASSLRRGMMNTEAFF. In nucleotide form, the sequence is TGTGCCAGCAGCTTGAGGAGGGGAATGATGAACACTGAAGCTTTCTTT.